This T cell receptor beta chain was identified in a study of blood T cell repertoires in COVID-19. Looking at the study overall: Acute and convalescent COVID-19 specimens originated in the United States, Italy and Spain. Sources were T cells, B-cell-depleted T cells, or PBMCs; the material itself was cDNA or gDNA.

The CDR3 length is 15 residues. Germline CDR1 and CDR2: SGHTA and FQGNSA. V was shortened by 4 bases and J by 6 bases, with 17 bases between the two germline ends. Original handling: Amplification with reference gene primers provided the estimates of nucleated cell counts. The table came from immunoSEQ multiplex PCR; TCRdb's copy has only in-frame clones and leaves some out. V, J and clone size derive from that table, while D and trimming were established from the DNA sequence. Counted here are over 300,000 clones, 89% occurring once; the ten biggest clones make up roughly 1.2%. V and J are TRBV7-2 and TRBJ2-3, with D perhaps matching TRBD1 (6 bases). Sequences were obtained from peripheral blood. The source is a man aged 40-49 years with acute or convalescent COVID-19. CDR3 sequence reads: CASSSKGTGLDTQYF. The CDR3 DNA sequence: TGTGCCAGCAGCTCAAAAGGTACAGGGTTGGATACGCAGTATTTT. The variable domain in full, completed from reference TRBV7-2 and TRBJ2-3, reads GAGVSQSPSNKVTEKGKDVELRCDPISGHTALYWYRQSLGQGLEFLIYFQGNSAPDKSGLPSDRFSAERTGGSVSTLTIQRTQQEDSAVYLCASSSKGTGLDTQYFGPGTRLTVL.